These 5 T cell receptor beta chains were all obtained from the same sample, sequenced in a study of blood T cells in healthy people across ages. For the second PCR, which ran for 7 to 11 cycles, a sample-barcoded 5' primer and a J-beta primer mix were used. A single record per CDR3 protein comes from TCRdb applying MiXCR to the 5' RACE reads. The sample records more than 1,400,000 distinct CDR3 sequences, 42% being singletons. Sequencing was performed on blood. These receptors were obtained from a woman aged 18-30 years in good health.

This chain links TRBV5-5 with TRBJ2-7, with TRBD1 matching over 8 bases. Per germline, CDR1 SGHKS and CDR2 YYEKEE (reference sequence). The CDR3 contains 14 residues. V lost 2 bases to trimming and J lost 4 bases; unmatched junction nucleotides: 5. The CDR3: CASSLVRGLYEQYF. The CDR3 DNA follows: TGTGCCAGCAGCTTAGTCAGGGGGCTGTACGAGCAGTACTTC.

The chain links TRBV4-2 to TRBJ2-7; D not resolved. The CDR3 contains 15 residues. The germline CDR1 and CDR2 sequences are LGHNA and YNFKEQ. Trimming left V 0 bases short and J 1 base short, with 10 bases between. The CDR3 is CASSQDLAASYEQYF. DNA for the CDR3: TGTGCCAGCAGCCAAGATCTCGCGGCATCCTACGAGCAGTACTTC.

The V and J genes are TRBV14 and TRBJ2-3; no definite D call. V was cut by 3 bases and J by 0 bases, with 7 bases left in between. CDR1 and CDR2 (germline): SGHDN, FVKESK. CDR3 length equals 14 residues. The CDR3 is CASSHALSTDTQYF. CDR3 DNA sequence: TGTGCCAGCAGCCACGCCCTTAGCACAGATACGCAGTATTTT.

The rearrangement links TRBV7-8 to TRBJ2-3, with 10 bases matching TRBD2. Trimming at V came to 5 bases and at J to 4 bases, leaving 15 bases not matched to a gene. Looked up from germline, CDR1 is SGHVS and CDR2 is FQNEAQ. The CDR3 totals 18 residues. The CDR3 nucleotides are TGTGCCAGCAGCCCCCTCAGGCAAGCGGGGGGGCGGTCAGATACGCAGTATTTT. It is translated as CASSPLRQAGGRSDTQYF. The full variable domain, in which reference TRBV7-8 and TRBJ2-3 provide the parts outside the CDR3, is GAGVSQSPRYKVAKRGQDVALRCDPISGHVSLFWYQQALGQGPEFLTYFQNEAQLDKSGLPSDRFFAERPEGSVSTLKIQRTQQEDSAVYLCASSPLRQAGGRSDTQYFGPGTRLTVL.

This clonotype was seen more than once but under ten times. V and J are TRBV29-1 and TRBJ1-5; D uncertain. V was shortened by 2 bases and J by 7 bases, with 9 bases between the two germline ends. This CDR3 region has 12 residues. Germline CDR1 is SQVTM and CDR2 is ANQGSEA. The CDR3 spells CSVEICHQPQHF. CDR3 bases: TGCAGCGTTGAAATCTGTCACCAGCCCCAGCATTTT.